This TCR beta chain was identified during a study of T cell changes during pregnancy in multiple sclerosis. Method: immunoSEQ multiplex PCR; TCRdb's copy keeps in-frame clones and lacks some. The data show around 100,000 clones, about 91% seen once. Per germline, CDR1 LNHDA and CDR2 SQIVND (reference sequence). There are 14 residues in the CDR3. Deletions cut 6 bases from V and 2 bases from J, with 13 bases between. The chain is built from TRBV19 and TRBJ2-5, with D hard to call. The source was peripheral blood, collected after pregnancy. The TCR was taken from a female donor with multiple sclerosis, enrolled in a pregnancy study. CDR3 amino acids: CASSLRMRQETQYF. As DNA, the CDR3 is TGTGCCAGTAGCCTTAGGATGAGGCAAGAGACCCAGTACTTC.